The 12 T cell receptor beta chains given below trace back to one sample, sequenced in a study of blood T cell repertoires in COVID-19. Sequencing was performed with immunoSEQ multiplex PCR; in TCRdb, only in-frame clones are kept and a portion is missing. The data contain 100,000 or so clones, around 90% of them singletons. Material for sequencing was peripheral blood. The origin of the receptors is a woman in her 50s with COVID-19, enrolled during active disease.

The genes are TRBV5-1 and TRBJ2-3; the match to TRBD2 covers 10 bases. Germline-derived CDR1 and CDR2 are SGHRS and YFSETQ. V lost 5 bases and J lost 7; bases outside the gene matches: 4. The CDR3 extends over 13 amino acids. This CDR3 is CASRGSGGNTQYF. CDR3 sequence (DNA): TGCGCCAGCAGGGGTAGCGGGGGGAATACGCAGTATTTT.

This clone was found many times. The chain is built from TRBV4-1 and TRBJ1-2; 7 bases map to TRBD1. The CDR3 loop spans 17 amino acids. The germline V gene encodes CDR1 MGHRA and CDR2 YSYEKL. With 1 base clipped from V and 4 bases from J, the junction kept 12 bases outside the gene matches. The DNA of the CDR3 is TGCGCCAGCAGCCAAGGGGCCTTGGTCAGGGGGGCCTATGGCTACACCTTC. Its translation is CASSQGALVRGAYGYTF.

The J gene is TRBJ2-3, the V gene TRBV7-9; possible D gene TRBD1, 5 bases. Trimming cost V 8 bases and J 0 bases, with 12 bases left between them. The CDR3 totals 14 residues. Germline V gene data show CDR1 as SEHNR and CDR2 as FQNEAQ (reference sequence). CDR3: CASLGRVSTDTQYF. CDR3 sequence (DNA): TGTGCCAGCCTCGGCAGGGTCAGCACAGATACGCAGTATTTT.

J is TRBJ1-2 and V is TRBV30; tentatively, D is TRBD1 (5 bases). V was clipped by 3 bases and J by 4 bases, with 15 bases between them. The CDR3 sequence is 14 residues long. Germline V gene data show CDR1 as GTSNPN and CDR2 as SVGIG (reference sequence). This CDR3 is CAWSGGLRGYGYTF. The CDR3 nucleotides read TGTGCCTGGAGCGGGGGGTTACGAGGCTATGGCTACACCTTC.

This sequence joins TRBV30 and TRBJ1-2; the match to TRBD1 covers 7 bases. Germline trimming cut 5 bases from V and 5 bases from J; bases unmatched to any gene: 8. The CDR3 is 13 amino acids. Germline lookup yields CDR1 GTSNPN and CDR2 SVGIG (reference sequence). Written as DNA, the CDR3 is TGTGCCTGGGAAGGAGACAGGGTATATGGCTACACCTTC. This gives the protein CAWEGDRVYGYTF.

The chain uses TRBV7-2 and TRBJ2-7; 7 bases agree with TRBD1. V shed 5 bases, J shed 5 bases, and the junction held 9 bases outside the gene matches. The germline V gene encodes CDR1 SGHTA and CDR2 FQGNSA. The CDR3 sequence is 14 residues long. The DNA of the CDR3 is TGTGCCAGCAGCCCAAGACAGGGTGGCCACGAGCAGTACTTC. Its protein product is CASSPRQGGHEQYF.

The CDR3 region is CASSFTELTYEQYF. CDR3 in DNA: TGTGCCAGCAGCTTCACAGAACTTACCTACGAGCAGTACTTC. J is TRBJ2-7 and V is TRBV7-8; D is uncertain. V shed 3 bases and J shed 2 bases, with 11 bases lying between them. The CDR3 is made up of 14 amino acids. From germline, CDR1 is SGHVS and CDR2 FQNEAQ.

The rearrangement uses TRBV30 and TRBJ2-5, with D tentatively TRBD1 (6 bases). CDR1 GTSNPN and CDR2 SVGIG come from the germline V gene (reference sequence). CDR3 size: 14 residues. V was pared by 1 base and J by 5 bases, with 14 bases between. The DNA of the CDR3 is TGTGCCTGGAGTGCAGGTACAGGGTGGGAGACCCAGTACTTC. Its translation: CAWSAGTGWETQYF.

CDR3 sequence: CASSEVGTGGTDTQYF. In DNA form, the CDR3 reads TGTGCCAGCAGTGAAGTGGGAACAGGAGGCACAGATACGCAGTATTTT. The chain carries TRBV6-1 and TRBJ2-3, with D tentatively TRBD1 (5 bases). V lost 1 base and J 1 base, leaving 12 bases between the germline ends. The CDR3 is 16 amino acids. Germline V lookup: CDR1 MNHNS, CDR2 SASEGT.

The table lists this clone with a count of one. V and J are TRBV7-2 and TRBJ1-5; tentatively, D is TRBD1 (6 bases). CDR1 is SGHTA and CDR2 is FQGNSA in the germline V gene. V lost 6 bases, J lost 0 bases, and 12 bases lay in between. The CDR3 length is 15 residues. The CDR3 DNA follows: TGTGCCAGCAGACCTACAGGGTTTAGCAATCAGCCCCAGCATTTT. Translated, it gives CASRPTGFSNQPQHF.

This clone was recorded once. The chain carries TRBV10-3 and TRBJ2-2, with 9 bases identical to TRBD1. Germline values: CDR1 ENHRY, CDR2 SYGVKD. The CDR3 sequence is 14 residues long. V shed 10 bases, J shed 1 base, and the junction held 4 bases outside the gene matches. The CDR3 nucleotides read TGTGCCACACGGGGACAGGGGAACACCGGGGAGCTGTTTTTT. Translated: CATRGQGNTGELFF.

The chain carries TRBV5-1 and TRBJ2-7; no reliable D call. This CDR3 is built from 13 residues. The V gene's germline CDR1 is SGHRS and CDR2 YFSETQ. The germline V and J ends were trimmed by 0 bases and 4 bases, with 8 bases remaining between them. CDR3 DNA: TGCGCCAGCAGCTTGGAAACTTTATACGAGCAGTACTTC. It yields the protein CASSLETLYEQYF.